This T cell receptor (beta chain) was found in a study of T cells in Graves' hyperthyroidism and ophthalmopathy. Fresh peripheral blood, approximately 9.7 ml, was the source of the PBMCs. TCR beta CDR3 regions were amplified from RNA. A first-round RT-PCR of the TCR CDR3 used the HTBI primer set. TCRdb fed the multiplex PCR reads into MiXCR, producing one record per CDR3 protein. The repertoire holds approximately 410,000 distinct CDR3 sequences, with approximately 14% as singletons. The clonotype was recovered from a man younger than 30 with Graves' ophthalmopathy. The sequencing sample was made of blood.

This CDR3 reads CASSFWTGTDTQYF. The CDR3 DNA reads TGTGCCAGCAGCTTCTGGACCGGCACAGATACGCAGTATTTT. This chain links TRBV5-4 with TRBJ2-3; no reliable D call. CDR3 size: 14 residues. V was clipped by 2 bases and J by 1 base, with 8 bases between them. Germline V gene sequence: CDR1 SGHNT, CDR2 YYREEE (reference sequence).